The source of this T cell receptor beta chain is a study of blood T cell repertoires in COVID-19. Study overall: COVID-19 samples collected from the United States, Italy and Spain covered acute and convalescent phases.

TCRdb's copy holds only in-frame clones and misses some; the assay was immunoSEQ multiplex PCR. The sample has 60,000 to 75,000 clones, 76% seen once. The CDR3 contains 13 residues. Germline V lookup: CDR1 MNHEY, CDR2 SVGAGI. Trimming shortened V by 6 bases and J by 4 bases, and 12 bases separated the two germline ends. This sequence was found in a woman in her forties or fifties with active or convalescent COVID-19. This rearrangement joins TRBV6-5 to TRBJ1-2, with no clear D. Sequenced sample: peripheral blood. The CDR3 spells CASRRTESYGYTF. CDR3 nucleotides: TGTGCCAGCAGGCGTACAGAGAGCTATGGCTACACCTTC.